Below, 5 T cell receptor beta chains from the same sample are listed, as sequenced in a study of shared clonotypes between healthy human individuals. Clones were sequenced by immunoSEQ multiplex PCR, and TCRdb holds only the in-frame ones, with some missing. Of about 2,100,000 clones in the sample, 85% to 95% were seen once. Positive CCR7 selection of CD45RO-negative cells yielded the naive CD8 cells, and terminally differentiated effector memory CD45RA+ cells were excluded. Sequencing was done on a sample of naive CD8+ T cells from PBMCs. These receptors all come from a man between 18 and 35 years old in good health. Some clones in this sample may be carry-over from other donors' samples.

This chain connects TRBV6-5 to TRBJ2-7; 7 nucleotides agree with TRBD1. The junction had 12 bases not matched to a gene; V was cut back by 6 bases and J by 7 bases. The CDR3 loop spans 14 amino acids. Per germline, CDR1 MNHEY and CDR2 SVGAGI. In DNA form, the CDR3 reads TGTGCCAGCAGATCCCAGACAGGGTCGTGGGAGCAGTACTTC. Protein sequence: CASRSQTGSWEQYF.

The rearrangement uses TRBV14 and TRBJ2-7; D may be TRBD1 (6 bases). This CDR3 contains 15 residues. V lost 1 base, J lost 3 bases, and 13 bases lay in between. CDR1 is SGHDN and CDR2 is FVKESK in the germline V gene. The CDR3, as DNA: TGTGCCAGCAGCCAAGCGATGGCAGGGGTCTACGAGCAGTACTTC. Translation gives CASSQAMAGVYEQYF.

J is TRBJ2-7 and V is TRBV7-3; 7 positions match TRBD2. Trimming at V came to 1 base and at J to 8 bases, leaving 17 bases not matched to a gene. Germline V gives CDR1 SGHTA, CDR2 FQGTGA. This CDR3 spans 17 amino acids. CDR3 DNA sequence: TGTGCCAGCAGCTTAATGGTCGGGCTAGCGGAATCTACGAAGCAGTACTTC. This codes for CASSLMVGLAESTKQYF.

Points on this clone: This sample includes further DNA sequences coding for the same CDR3. This chain uses TRBV9 with TRBJ2-3; no definite D call. This CDR3 region has 12 residues. Germline CDR1 reads SGDLS; CDR2 reads YYNGEE. V was trimmed by 0 bases and J by 6 bases, leaving 5 bases between them. The DNA of the CDR3 is TGTGCCAGCAGCGTAGACGGGGATACGCAGTATTTT. Translated, it gives CASSVDGDTQYF.

This rearrangement joins TRBV27 to TRBJ2-1, with D possibly being TRBD2 (5 bases). Germline V gene sequence: CDR1 MNHEY, CDR2 SMNVEV (reference sequence). Trimming left V 5 bases short and J 7 bases short, with 18 bases between. The CDR3 has 15 residues. In nucleotides, the CDR3 is TGTGCCAGCAGTACATCAGGTGAGGGAGTTAATGAGCAGTTCTTC. Translating it yields CASSTSGEGVNEQFF.